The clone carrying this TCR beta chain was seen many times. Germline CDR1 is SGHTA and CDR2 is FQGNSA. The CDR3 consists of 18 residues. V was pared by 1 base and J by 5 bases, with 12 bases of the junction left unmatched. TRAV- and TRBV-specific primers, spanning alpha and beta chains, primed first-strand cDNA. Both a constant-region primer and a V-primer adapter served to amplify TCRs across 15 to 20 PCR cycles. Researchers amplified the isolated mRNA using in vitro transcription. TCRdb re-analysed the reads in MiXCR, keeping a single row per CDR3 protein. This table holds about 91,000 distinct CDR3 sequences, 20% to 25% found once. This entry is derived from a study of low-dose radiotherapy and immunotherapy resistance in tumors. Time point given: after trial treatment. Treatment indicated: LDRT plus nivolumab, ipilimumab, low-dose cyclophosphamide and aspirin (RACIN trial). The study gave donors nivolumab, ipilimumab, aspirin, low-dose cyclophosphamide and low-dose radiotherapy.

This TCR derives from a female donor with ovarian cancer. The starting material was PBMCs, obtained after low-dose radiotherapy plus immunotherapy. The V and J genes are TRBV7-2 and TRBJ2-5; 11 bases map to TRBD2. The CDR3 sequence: CASSLGLAGPEGRETQYF. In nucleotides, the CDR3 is TGTGCCAGCAGCTTAGGACTAGCGGGGCCCGAGGGGCGGGAGACCCAGTACTTC.